Listed below are T cell receptor beta chains from one sample, sequenced in a study of shared clonotypes between healthy human individuals. Sequencing was performed with immunoSEQ multiplex PCR; in TCRdb, only in-frame clones are kept and a portion is missing. The table includes a few million clones, 90% to 95% detected once. Material for sequencing was naive CD4+ T cells from PBMCs. All receptors come from a young man in good health. Some clones in this sample may be carry-over from other donors' samples. Both conserved end residues are part of each CDR3. D genes are given only for firm matches. Rows give clone size only sometimes, using once, few, many, or a class for an expanded clone.

clone_size	d_call	j_call	v_call	cdr3_aa	cdr3_nt
.	.	TRBJ1-4	TRBV7-2	CASSLEGRGMGEKLFF	TGTGCCAGCAGCTTAGAGGGCAGGGGCATGGGGGAAAAACTGTTTTTT
.	TRBD2	TRBJ2-7	TRBV11-3	CASSLDQASGSVGEQYF	TGTGCCAGCAGCTTAGATCAGGCTAGCGGTTCGGTGGGGGAGCAGTACTTC
.	.	TRBJ2-2	TRBV5-1	CASSLEGIGTGELFF	TGCGCCAGCAGCTTGGAAGGGATCGGCACCGGGGAGCTGTTTTTT
.	.	TRBJ2-5	TRBV5-5	CASSLEGMRQETQYF	TGTGCCAGCAGCTTGGAAGGGATGAGGCAAGAGACCCAGTACTTC
.	.	TRBJ1-3	TRBV2	CASSYAGSGNTIYF	TGTGCCAGCAGTTATGCGGGCTCTGGAAACACCATATATTTT
.	.	TRBJ2-5	TRBV28	CASRPSRGAGGQETQYF	TGTGCCAGCAGGCCCTCCCGGGGGGCCGGGGGACAAGAGACCCAGTACTTC
.	.	TRBJ1-3	TRBV7-6	CASSLAGFGNTIYF	TGTGCCAGCAGCTTAGCGGGGTTCGGAAACACCATATATTTT
.	.	TRBJ1-2	TRBV6-5	CASLSPAHSYGYTF	TGTGCCAGCCTATCCCCGGCACACAGCTATGGCTACACCTTC
.	.	TRBJ2-2	TRBV10-3	CAIMGAGPYTGELFF	TGTGCCATCATGGGGGCAGGTCCTTACACCGGGGAGCTGTTTTTT
.	.	TRBJ2-5	TRBV5-1	CASSPSGQQETQYF	TGCGCCAGCAGTCCAAGCGGCCAACAAGAGACCCAGTACTTC
few	.	TRBJ1-1	TRBV29-1	CSVVGGKGSTEAFF	TGCAGCGTTGTGGGTGGGAAAGGGAGCACTGAAGCTTTCTTT
.	TRBD2	TRBJ2-3	TRBV19	CASSMGLAADTQYF	TGTGCCAGTAGTATGGGACTAGCCGCAGATACGCAGTATTTT
.	.	TRBJ2-4	TRBV27	CASSLKLGDFSQYF	TGTGCCAGCAGTTTAAAGCTCGGGGATTTCAGTCAGTACTTC
.	.	TRBJ2-1	TRBV20-1	CSLYESEQFF	TGCAGTCTCTACGAGTCTGAGCAGTTCTTC
.	TRBD2	TRBJ2-7	TRBV15	CATSRVGTSRFYEQYF	TGTGCCACCAGCAGAGTAGGGACTAGCAGATTCTACGAGCAGTACTTC
.	TRBD2	TRBJ2-1	TRBV30	CAWSGASGSYNEQFF	TGTGCCTGGAGTGGGGCTAGCGGATCCTACAATGAGCAGTTCTTC
.	TRBD1	TRBJ1-2	TRBV29-1	CSAGPQGAVDYGYTF	TGCAGCGCCGGCCCACAGGGGGCGGTGGACTATGGCTACACCTTC